The 17 T cell receptor beta chains given below trace back to one sample, sequenced in a study of Graves' ophthalmopathy and Graves' hyperthyroidism. The authors amplified TCR beta CDR3 regions, and they did so from RNA transcripts for repertoire sequencing. Second-round multiplex PCR followed a first-round RT-PCR using HTBI primers. One entry per CDR3 protein, called by TCRdb with MiXCR from the multiplex PCR reads. The sample has over a million distinct CDR3 sequences; less than 45% are singletons. What was sequenced was peripheral blood or thyroid tissue (not recorded which). The receptors shown here come from an adult man with Graves' hyperthyroidism.

To note about this clonotype: A read error may produce the germline difference seen at one junction end. The chain is built from TRBV7-2 and TRBJ2-2; 8 bases fit TRBD1. Per the germline V gene, CDR1 is SGHTA and CDR2 is FQGNSA. CDR3 length equals 16 residues. The CDR3 sequence: CASSSRDRTNTGKLFF. The CDR3 bases are TGTGCCAGCAGCTCACGGGACAGGACGAACACCGGGAAGCTGTTTTTT.

The rearrangement uses TRBV6-5 and TRBJ1-4; D is unclear. There are 13 residues in the CDR3. Germline lookup yields CDR1 MNHEY and CDR2 SVGAGI. Trimming left V 6 bases short and J 8 bases short, with 13 bases between. The CDR3 protein is CASREGSWEKLFF. Written as DNA, the CDR3 is TGTGCCAGCAGGGAAGGCAGTTGGGAAAAACTGTTTTTT.

This clonotype was observed a handful of times. This rearrangement joins TRBV6-5 to TRBJ2-7; D unresolved. Per the germline V gene, CDR1 is MNHEY and CDR2 is SVGAGI. V was pared by 0 bases and J by 3 bases, with 6 bases between. The CDR3 is made up of 13 amino acids. CDR3 amino acids: CASSYSVHYEQYF. CDR3 nucleotide sequence: TGTGCCAGCAGTTACTCGGTTCACTACGAGCAGTACTTC.

This clonotype was found once. The rearrangement joins TRBV7-9 to TRBJ2-7; TRBD1 might be the D (5 bases). Germline V lookup: CDR1 SEHNR, CDR2 FQNEAQ (reference sequence). This CDR3 comprises 14 residues. With 8 bases removed from V and 6 bases from J, the gap between germline ends came to 20 bases. The CDR3 nucleotides are TGTGCCAGCTCACCCCCCTCCAGGGCTAGCGAGCAGTACTTC. Translated: CASSPPSRASEQYF.

This clonotype has more than one count but fewer than ten. V is TRBV7-8 and J is TRBJ2-7; D is unresolved. CDR3 length: 14 amino acids. V dropped 1 base and J dropped 0 bases, with 7 bases sitting between them. Germline CDR1 SGHVS, CDR2 FQNEAQ. The CDR3 sequence is CASSLVLVSYEQYF. The CDR3 nucleotides are TGTGCCAGCAGCTTAGTTCTAGTCTCCTACGAGCAGTACTTC.

This clonotype was seen repeatedly, ten times or more. This chain connects TRBV5-1 to TRBJ1-2, with a tentative D call TRBD1 (5 bases). V was pared by 0 bases and J by 4 bases, with 7 bases between. Germline CDR1 reads SGHRS; CDR2 reads YFSETQ. This CDR3 contains 13 residues. The CDR3 loop is CASSLDDSYGYTF. The CDR3 DNA follows: TGCGCCAGCAGCTTGGACGACAGCTATGGCTACACCTTC.

The rearrangement links TRBV6-6 to TRBJ2-5; D unclear. CDR1 and CDR2 from the germline V gene are MNHNY and SVGAGI (reference sequence). The CDR3 runs to 13 residues. V was shortened by 5 bases and J by 2 bases, with 9 bases between the two germline ends. CDR3 sequence: CASSDWRQETQYF. CDR3 sequence (DNA): TGTGCCAGCAGTGACTGGCGGCAAGAGACCCAGTACTTC.

The chain carries TRBV7-2 and TRBJ1-1, with 9 positions matching TRBD1. There are 17 residues in the CDR3. V lost 5 bases and J lost 4; bases outside the gene matches: 14. Germline-derived CDR1 and CDR2 are SGHTA and FQGNSA. The CDR3 is CASSQDPGQGVATEAFF. The CDR3 nucleotides read TGTGCCAGCAGCCAAGACCCGGGACAGGGTGTGGCCACTGAAGCTTTCTTT.

This rearrangement joins TRBV7-9 to TRBJ2-7, with D hard to call. Trimming removed 4 bases at V and 2 bases at J, with 18 bases between. Germline V CDR1 and CDR2: SEHNR, FQNEAQ (reference sequence). The CDR3 has 16 amino acids. The DNA of the CDR3 is TGTGCCAGCAGCTCAACAACACGGTCTTCAGCCTACGAGCAGTACTTC. The encoded protein is CASSSTTRSSAYEQYF.

In DNA, the CDR3 is TGCAGTGCATACTACAAGGGGGAGACCCAGTACTTC. Amino acid sequence: CSAYYKGETQYF. The J gene is TRBJ2-5, the V gene TRBV20-1; D might be TRBD1 (5 bases). The CDR3 runs to 12 residues. Germline V gene lookup returns CDR1 DFQATT and CDR2 SNEGSKA (reference sequence). V was shortened by 6 bases and J by 5 bases, with 13 bases between the two germline ends.

This clonotype has just one count. The chain combines TRBV2 with TRBJ1-1; D remains ambiguous. The CDR3 contains 14 residues. V dropped 6 bases and J dropped 10 bases, with 21 bases sitting between them. Germline V lookup: CDR1 SNHLY, CDR2 FYNNEI. The CDR3 protein is CASSSASSVLTAFF. The CDR3 DNA follows: TGTGCCAGCAGCTCCGCCTCTTCGGTCCTCACAGCTTTCTTT.

The chain links TRBV4-3 to TRBJ2-5; 12 bases are shared with TRBD1. Per germline, CDR1 LGHNA and CDR2 YSLEER. The CDR3 has 16 residues. Trimming removed 4 bases from V and 9 bases from J; junction bases left unmatched: 12. The CDR3 sequence is CASSPGTGGSGQPQYF. The CDR3 bases are TGCGCCAGCAGCCCAGGGACAGGGGGCTCTGGTCAGCCCCAGTACTTC.

V gene TRBV12-3 or TRBV12-4 combines with J gene TRBJ2-5, with 9 bases aligning to TRBD1. This CDR3 contains 13 residues. V was clipped by 6 bases and J by 9 bases; unmatched bases: 8. The CDR3: CASRRTGVGPQYF. The CDR3 nucleotides read TGTGCCAGCAGGCGGACAGGGGTTGGGCCCCAGTACTTC.

The chain combines TRBV15 with TRBJ1-1; maybe TRBD1 (5 bases). In germline, CDR1 is LNHNV, CDR2 YYDKDF (reference sequence). The V end lost 3 bases, the J end lost 1 base, and 12 bases lay between the germline ends. There are 15 residues in the CDR3. CDR3 nucleotide sequence: TGTGCCACCAGCAGCTACGGGACGGAGAACACTGAAGCTTTCTTT. This gives the protein CATSSYGTENTEAFF.

This clonotype was seen at least ten times. CDR3 sequence: CASSWDRRSGANVLTF. In DNA, the CDR3 is TGTGCCAGCAGCTGGGACAGGCGATCTGGGGCCAACGTCCTGACTTTC. V usage is TRBV7-6 and J usage is TRBJ2-6; the match to TRBD1 covers 8 bases. There are 16 residues in the CDR3. CDR1 is SGHVS and CDR2 is FNYEAQ in the germline V gene. The junction had 3 bases not matched to a gene; V was cut back by 4 bases and J by 1 base.

The chain combines TRBV2 with TRBJ2-7; 9 bases agree with TRBD1. Germline CDR1 and CDR2: SNHLY and FYNNEI. J gave up 3 bases and V 5 bases, and 11 bases lay outside the gene matches. This CDR3 spans 16 amino acids. The DNA of the CDR3 is TGTGCCAGCAGTACAACCGGACAGGGGTTAGTCTACGAGCAGTACTTC. This codes for CASSTTGQGLVYEQYF.

About this clonotype itself: This may come from a read error, since a much larger clone is one base off. J is TRBJ1-2 and V is TRBV7-8; TRBD1 aligns across 7 bases. This CDR3 contains 17 residues. In germline, CDR1 is SGHVS, CDR2 FQNEAQ. The CDR3: CASSLWGRTPFQGGYAF. The CDR3 bases are TGTGCCAGCAGCTTATGGGGGAGGACACCATTCCAGGGGGGCTACGCCTTC.